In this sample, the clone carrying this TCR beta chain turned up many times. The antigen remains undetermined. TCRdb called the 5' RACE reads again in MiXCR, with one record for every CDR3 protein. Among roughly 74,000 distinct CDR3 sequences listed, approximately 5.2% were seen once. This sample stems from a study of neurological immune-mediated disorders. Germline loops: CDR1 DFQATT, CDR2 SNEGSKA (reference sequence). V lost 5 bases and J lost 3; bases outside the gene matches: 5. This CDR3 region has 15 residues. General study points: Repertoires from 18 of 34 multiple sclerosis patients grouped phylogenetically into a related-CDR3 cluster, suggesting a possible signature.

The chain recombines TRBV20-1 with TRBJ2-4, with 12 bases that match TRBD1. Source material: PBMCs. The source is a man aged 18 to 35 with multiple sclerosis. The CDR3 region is CSAQGTGGGKNIQYF. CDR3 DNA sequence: TGCAGTGCTCAAGGGACAGGGGGCGGCAAAAACATTCAGTACTTC.